This T cell receptor beta chain appears in the sequencing data of a study of blood T cell repertoires in COVID-19. Study-wide context: Samples taken during acute and convalescent COVID-19 were collected in the United States, Italy and Spain. The analysed material was cDNA or gDNA that came from T cells, B-cell-depleted T cells, or PBMCs.

The CDR3 covers 13 residues. V lost 5 bases and J 2 bases, leaving 7 bases between the germline ends. Libraries were prepared by immunoSEQ multiplex PCR; TCRdb keeps only in-frame clonotypes and omits some of them. The sample lists about 160,000 clones, roughly 90% occurring once. The sequenced material came from peripheral blood. This clonotype originated in a man aged 30 to 39 with COVID-19, enrolled during active disease. The chain is built from TRBV12-3 or TRBV12-4 and TRBJ1-5, with a possible D match to TRBD1 (5 bases). CDR3 protein: CASSQGGNQPQHF. The DNA for the CDR3 is TGTGCCAGCAGTCAAGGGGGCAATCAGCCCCAGCATTTT.